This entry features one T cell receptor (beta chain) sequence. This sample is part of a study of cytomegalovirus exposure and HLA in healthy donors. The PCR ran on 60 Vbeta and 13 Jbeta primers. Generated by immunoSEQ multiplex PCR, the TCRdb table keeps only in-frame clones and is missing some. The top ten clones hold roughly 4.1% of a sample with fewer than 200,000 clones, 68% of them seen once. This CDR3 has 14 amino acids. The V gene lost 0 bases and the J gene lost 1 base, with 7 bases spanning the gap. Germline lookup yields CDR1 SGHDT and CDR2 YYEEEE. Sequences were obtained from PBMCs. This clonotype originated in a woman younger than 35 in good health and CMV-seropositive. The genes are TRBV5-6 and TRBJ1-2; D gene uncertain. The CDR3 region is CASSLGAGNYGYTF. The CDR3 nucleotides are TGTGCCAGCAGCTTGGGGGCAGGTAACTATGGCTACACCTTC. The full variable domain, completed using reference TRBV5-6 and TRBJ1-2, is DAGVTQSPTHLIKTRGQQVTLRCSPKSGHDTVSWYQQALGQGPQFIFQYYEEEERQRGNFPDRFSGHQFPNYSSELNVNALLLGDSALYLCASSLGAGNYGYTFGSGTRLTVV.